This T cell receptor (beta chain) stems from a study of T cell repertoires in cytomegalovirus infection. Points from the study as a whole: Accumulated public TCR beta family frequency recognized individuals carrying CMV together with the relevant HLA.

Comment on this clonotype: As yet, its antigen is unknown.

TCRdb used MiXCR to reprocess the reads, holding one entry per CDR3 protein. The sample has 900,000 to 950,000 distinct CDR3 sequences, 25% to 40% seen once; the top ten hold 13%. The receptor's source is a human donor in good health (CMV status not recorded). Some clones in this sample may be carry-over from other donors' samples. Sample: cultured CD8+ T cells from PBMCs, taken from culture after CMV antigen stimulation.

The DNA for the CDR3 is TGTGCCAGCAGGGCTACAATGGGTACTGAAGCTTTCTTT. It specifies CASRATMGTEAFF. The genes are TRBV2 and TRBJ1-1, with unresolved D. This CDR3 has 13 residues. CDR1 SNHLY and CDR2 FYNNEI come from the germline V gene. V was shortened by 6 bases and J by 5 bases, with 13 bases between the two germline ends.